This T cell receptor (beta chain) was identified in a study of HIV-infected patients and healthy controls. At the level of the study: CD8 counts did not change consistently during early therapy; the CD4:CD8 ratio climbed slightly.

The CDR3 length is 14 residues. V lost 6 bases to trimming and J lost 8 bases; unmatched junction nucleotides: 13. CDR1 is SQVTM, CDR2 ANQGSEA, per germline. Alpha and beta constant-region primers primed reverse transcription of about 500 ng RNA. Alpha and beta chain libraries were made separately by chain-specific third strand synthesis with multiplexing indices. One entry per CDR3 protein results from TCRdb running MiXCR on the 5' RACE reads. This table has more than 15,000 distinct CDR3 sequences, approximately 9% appearing once. This clonotype occurred many times. Its specificity is unknown. Follow-up blood was drawn about 14 weeks, roughly three months, after antiretroviral therapy began. All unsorted peripheral T cells were captured because whole blood was used without fractionation. Study results and limitations: CDR3 sharing between individuals was lower in HIV-infected patients than in healthy controls.

The chain employs TRBV29-1 and TRBJ2-3; 8 bases agree with TRBD2. This sequence originates from an adult with HIV infection. Sequencing used blood, obtained during antiretroviral therapy. CDR3: CSVKKGLEIATQYF. The CDR3 DNA reads TGCAGCGTCAAAAAGGGACTAGAGATCGCTACGCAGTATTTT.